This TCR beta chain stems from a study of spatial heterogeneity in lung cancer. Study context: Consistently, beta-chain sequences turned up in larger numbers than alpha-chain sequences did. Every unique TCR and UMI combination, on average, appeared more than ten times in raw reads.

CDR1 and CDR2 (germline): MDHEN, SYDVKM. The CDR3 extends over 14 amino acids. The ends were cut back, 4 bases at V and 2 bases at J, with 10 bases in the middle. This clonotype was observed at least ten times. Time point given: blood at routine non-recurrence follow-up after resection. Sequencing was performed on whole RNA extracted from tumor and nontumor lung tissue, or from frozen PBMC, and the material was left unsorted. Every TCR cDNA molecule carried a tag that served as a unique molecular identifier. TCRdb independently ran MiXCR on the 5' RACE reads; one entry per CDR3 protein. The data hold about 70,000 distinct CDR3 sequences, with 8% to 9.5% observed a single time.

The receptor was derived from a female donor with early-stage non-small cell lung cancer. The chain links TRBV28 to TRBJ2-3, with D hard to call. Sequencing was performed on PBMCs, taken at follow-up. DNA for the CDR3: TGTGCCAGCAGTTACCCCAGACCCACAGATACGCAGTATTTT. This encodes CASSYPRPTDTQYF.